This T cell receptor (beta chain) was captured in a study of regulatory T cells in long-lasting Graves disease. Study-wide results and limits: Persistent cases favored TRBV28, TRBJ1-2 and TRBJ2-5.

Germline assignment: CDR1 MNHNS and CDR2 SASEGT. J gave up 1 base and V 5 bases, and 7 bases lay outside the gene matches. The CDR3 has 15 residues. Time point denoted: persistent/refractory GD, antithyroid drugs over 5 years with positive TRAb. From RNA extracted from PBMCs, the TCR library was made. As to this clonotype: What it binds is unknown.

Construction of TCR beta libraries relied on iRepertoire HTBI primers and on Arm-PCR targeting CDR3 regions. MiXCR, run by TCRdb on the multiplex PCR reads, gives a single entry per CDR3 protein. The sample shows about 470,000 distinct CDR3 sequences, roughly 21% of them seen only once. The chain combines TRBV6-1 with TRBJ1-1, with 7 bases lining up with TRBD1. The sample in question was peripheral blood mononuclear cells (PBMCs), obtained when the disease was refractory, from a patient treated with antithyroid drugs. The sequence was obtained from a female donor with Graves disease. CDR3 in DNA: TGTGCCAGCAGTCCTTTTGCAGGGGGGAACACTGAAGCTTTCTTT. Encoded protein: CASSPFAGGNTEAFF.